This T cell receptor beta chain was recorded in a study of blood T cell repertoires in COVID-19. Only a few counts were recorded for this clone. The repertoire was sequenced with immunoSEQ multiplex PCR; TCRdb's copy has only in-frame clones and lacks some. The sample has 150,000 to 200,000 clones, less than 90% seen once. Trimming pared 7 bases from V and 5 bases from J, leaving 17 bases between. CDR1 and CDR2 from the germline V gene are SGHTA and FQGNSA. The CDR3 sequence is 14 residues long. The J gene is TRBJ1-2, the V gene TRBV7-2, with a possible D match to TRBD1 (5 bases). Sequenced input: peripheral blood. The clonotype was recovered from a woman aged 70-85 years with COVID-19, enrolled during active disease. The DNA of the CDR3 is TGTGCCAGCACCCCCCGGGGACTAGAGTATGGCTACACCTTC. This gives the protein CASTPRGLEYGYTF.